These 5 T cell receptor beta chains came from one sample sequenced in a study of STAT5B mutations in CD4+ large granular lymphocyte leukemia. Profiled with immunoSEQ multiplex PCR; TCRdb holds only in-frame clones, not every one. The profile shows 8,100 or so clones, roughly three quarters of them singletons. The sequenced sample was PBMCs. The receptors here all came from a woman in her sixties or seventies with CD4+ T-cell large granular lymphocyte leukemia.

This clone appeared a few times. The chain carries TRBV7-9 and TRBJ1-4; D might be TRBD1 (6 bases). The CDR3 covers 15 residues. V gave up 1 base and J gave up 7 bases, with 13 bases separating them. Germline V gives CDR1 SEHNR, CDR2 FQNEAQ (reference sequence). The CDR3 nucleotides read TGTGCCAGCAGCTTAGGATTGGGGGCACGTGAAAAACTGTTTTTT. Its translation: CASSLGLGAREKLFF.

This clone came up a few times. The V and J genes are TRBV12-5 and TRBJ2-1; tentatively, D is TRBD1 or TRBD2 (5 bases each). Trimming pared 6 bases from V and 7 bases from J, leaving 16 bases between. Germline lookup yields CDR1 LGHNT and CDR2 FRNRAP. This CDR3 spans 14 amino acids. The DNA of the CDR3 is TGTGCTAGTGGAACCGGGACCCAGCGAAATGAGCAGTTCTTC. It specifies CASGTGTQRNEQFF. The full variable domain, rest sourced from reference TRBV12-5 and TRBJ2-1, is DARVTQTPRHKVTEMGQEVTMRCQPILGHNTVFWYRQTMMQGLELLAYFRNRAPLDDSGMPKDRFSAEMPDATLATLKIQPSEPRDSAVYFCASGTGTQRNEQFFGPGTRLTVL.

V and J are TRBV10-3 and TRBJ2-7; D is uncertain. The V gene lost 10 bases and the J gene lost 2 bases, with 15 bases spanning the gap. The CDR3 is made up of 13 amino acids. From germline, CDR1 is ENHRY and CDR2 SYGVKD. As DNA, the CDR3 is TGTGCCACCATCGACGTGGAGACCTACGAGCAGTACTTC. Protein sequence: CATIDVETYEQYF.

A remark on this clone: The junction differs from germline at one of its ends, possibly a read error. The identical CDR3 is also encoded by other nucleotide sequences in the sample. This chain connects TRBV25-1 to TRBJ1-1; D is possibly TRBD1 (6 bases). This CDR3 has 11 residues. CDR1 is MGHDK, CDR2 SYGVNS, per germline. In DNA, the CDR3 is TGTGCCAGCAGCCAGGGGACTGAGGCTTTCTTT. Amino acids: CASSQGTEAFF.

In DNA form, the CDR3 reads TGTGCCAGCTCACCAAATAGCAGGGAAGGCTACACCTTC. Translated, it gives CASSPNSREGYTF. V gene TRBV18 combines with J gene TRBJ1-2; possible D gene TRBD1, 5 bases. Trimming removed 2 bases at V and 8 bases at J, with 12 bases between. Per germline, CDR1 KGHSH and CDR2 LQKENI. This CDR3 is 13 amino acids long. The full variable domain, with the rest looked up from reference TRBV18 and TRBJ1-2, is NAGVMQNPRHLVRRRGQEARLRCSPMKGHSHVYWYRQLPEEGLKFMVYLQKENIIDESGMPKERFSAEFPKEGPSILRIQQVVRGDSAAYFCASSPNSREGYTFGSGTRLTVV.